This paragraph reports one T cell receptor (beta chain). Gene names are the mouse ones. The sequence runs out 1 residue before the end of the CDR3; the remainder is reconstructed from the germline J gene. Time point denoted: mouse harvest day 14 after allogeneic transplant. Tail vein injection delivered 10^7 T-cell-depleted bone marrow cells and 10^6 splenic CD5+ T cells. Clones were read by immunoSEQ multiplex PCR, and TCRdb kept only the in-frame ones, dropping some. Of 3,200 or so clones in the sample, approximately 41% were seen once. The entry originates in a study of tissue T cells after allogeneic stem cell transplantation. With V trimmed by 0 bases and J by 0 bases, 8 bases remained unmatched. Looked up from germline, CDR1 is NSQYPW and CDR2 is LRSPGD (reference sequence). The CDR3 consists of 18 residues.

The receptor was isolated from a female BALB/c mouse given C57BL/6 T cells with graft-versus-host disease after an allogeneic hematopoietic cell transplant. The chain couples TRBV1 to TRBJ1-5, with TRBD1 matching 7 bases. The sequencing input was gut tissue. The covered CDR3 bases are TGCACCTGCAGTGCAGATAGGCAGGGGGGGGGTAACAACCAGGCTCCGCTT. Amino acids: CTCSADRQGGGNNQAPL. The full CDR3 sequence reads CTCSADRQGGGNNQAPLF.